The present entry profiles one TCR beta chain with its context. Its target is not known. This entry belongs to a study of beta chain features in type 1 diabetes. Study-level information: Examination covered 107,917,701 sorted cells spanning all samples.

Per donor, one heparinised blood draw averaged roughly 110 mL. The germline CDR1 and CDR2 sequences are GTSNPN and SVGIG (reference sequence). The ends were cut back, 1 base at V and 3 bases at J, with 13 bases in the middle. The CDR3 totals 14 residues. The investigators reverse transcribed all of the isolated RNA, so they sequenced expressed TCRB transcripts. This table comes from immunoSEQ multiplex PCR, and its TCRdb copy is limited to in-frame clones, with some not included. Of 640,000 or so clones listed, around 15% are singletons. The study's findings and limits: Naive, central memory and Treg TCRB repertoires seemed to resemble each other more closely in patients than they did in healthy donors. The study found moderately but significantly shorter TCRB CDR3s in all four CD4+ subsets of Type 1 diabetes patients. Type 1 diabetes patients showed fewer insertions and more deletions at VDJ junctions.

This chain links TRBV30 with TRBJ2-7, with a possible D match to TRBD1 (6 bases). The source material was naive CD4+ T cells from blood. This receptor was obtained from a man younger than 35 with type 1 diabetes. CDR3 in amino acids: CAWSGTVQRYEQYF. In nucleotides, the CDR3 is TGTGCCTGGAGTGGGACAGTACAGCGCTACGAGCAGTACTTC.